Described below is a single T cell receptor beta chain sequence and its context. Its antigen is not identified. This entry is derived from a study of beta chain features in type 1 diabetes. Study-wide results and limits: In all four CD4+ subsets, TCRB CDR3 length was significantly, moderately reduced in type 1 diabetes.

CDR1 is MNHEY and CDR2 is SVGAGI in the germline V gene. The CDR3 length is 16 residues. With 0 bases removed from V and 1 base from J, the gap between germline ends came to 11 bases. The study reverse transcribed the entire isolated RNA, so it sequenced expressed TCRB transcripts. The table came from immunoSEQ multiplex PCR; TCRdb's copy has only in-frame clones and leaves some out. The repertoire holds hundreds of thousands of clones, over 10% seen once, with approximately 0.021% in the top ten. The clonotype comes from a man aged 18 to 29 with type 1 diabetes. The sample comprised naive CD4+ T cells from blood. V and J are TRBV6-5 and TRBJ2-3, with D possibly matching TRBD2 (7 bases). This chain's CDR3 is CASSYSEGGGTDTQYF. The DNA of the CDR3 is TGTGCCAGCAGTTACTCTGAGGGGGGGGGCACAGATACGCAGTATTTT.